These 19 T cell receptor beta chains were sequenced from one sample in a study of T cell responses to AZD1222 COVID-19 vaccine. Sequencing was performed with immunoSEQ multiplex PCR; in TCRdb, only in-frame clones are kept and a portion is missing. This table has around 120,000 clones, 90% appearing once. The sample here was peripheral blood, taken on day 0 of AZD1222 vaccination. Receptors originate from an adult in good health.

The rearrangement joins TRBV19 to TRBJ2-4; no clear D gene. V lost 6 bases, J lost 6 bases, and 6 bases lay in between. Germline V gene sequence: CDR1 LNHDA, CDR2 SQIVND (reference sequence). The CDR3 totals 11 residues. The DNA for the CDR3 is TGTGCCAGTAGAATCGGAAACATTCAGTACTTC. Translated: CASRIGNIQYF.

The CDR3 sequence is CASSRGLFAYEQYF. CDR3 nucleotide sequence: TGTGCCAGCAGTCGGGGCCTCTTCGCCTACGAGCAGTACTTC. V usage is TRBV6-5 and J usage is TRBJ2-7, with D perhaps assigned TRBD1 or TRBD2 (5 bases each). The CDR3 contains 14 residues. V lost 5 bases to trimming and J lost 2 bases, with 13 bases between them. Per the germline V gene, CDR1 is MNHEY and CDR2 is SVGAGI.

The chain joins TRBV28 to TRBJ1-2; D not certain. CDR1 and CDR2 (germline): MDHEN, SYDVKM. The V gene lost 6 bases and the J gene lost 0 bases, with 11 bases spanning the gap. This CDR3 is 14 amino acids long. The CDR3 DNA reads TGTGCCAGCAGGGCCGTTGGGACTAACTATGGCTACACCTTC. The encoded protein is CASRAVGTNYGYTF.

The CDR3 bases are TGTGCCAGCAGTGCCCCTGGGAGGAGCCCCTCTAACTATGGCTACACCTTC. Its translation: CASSAPGRSPSNYGYTF. V gene TRBV28 combines with J gene TRBJ1-2, with D unresolved. The CDR3 contains 17 residues. CDR1 is MDHEN and CDR2 is SYDVKM in the germline V gene. Deletions cut 5 bases from V and 0 bases from J, with 19 bases between.

The CDR3, as DNA: TGTGCCAGCGACAGGGCCCAGCAGCCCCAGCATTTT. Translated, it gives CASDRAQQPQHF. The rearrangement links TRBV6-5 to TRBJ1-5; 7 nucleotides match TRBD1. Per the germline V gene, CDR1 is MNHEY and CDR2 is SVGAGI. V lost 8 bases, J lost 7 bases, and 5 bases stayed unmatched. The CDR3 extends over 12 amino acids.

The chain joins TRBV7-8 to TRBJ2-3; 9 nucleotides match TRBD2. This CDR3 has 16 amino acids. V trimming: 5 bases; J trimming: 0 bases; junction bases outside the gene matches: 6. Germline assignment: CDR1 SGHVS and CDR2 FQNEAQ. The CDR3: CASSPKTSGSTDTQYF. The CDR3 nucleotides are TGTGCCAGCAGCCCGAAAACTAGCGGGAGCACAGATACGCAGTATTTT.

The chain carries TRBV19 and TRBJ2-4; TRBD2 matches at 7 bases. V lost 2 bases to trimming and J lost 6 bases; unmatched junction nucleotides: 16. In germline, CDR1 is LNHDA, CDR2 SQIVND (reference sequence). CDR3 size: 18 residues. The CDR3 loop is CASSIMARGGVGRNIQYF. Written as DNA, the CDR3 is TGTGCCAGTAGTATAATGGCCCGGGGAGGGGTTGGTAGAAACATTCAGTACTTC.

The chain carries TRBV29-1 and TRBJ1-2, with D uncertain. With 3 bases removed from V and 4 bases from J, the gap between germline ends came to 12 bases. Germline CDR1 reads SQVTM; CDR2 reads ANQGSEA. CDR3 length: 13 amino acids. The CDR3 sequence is CSVERGSGYGYTF. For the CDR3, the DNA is TGCAGCGTTGAGCGAGGGTCGGGCTATGGCTACACCTTC.

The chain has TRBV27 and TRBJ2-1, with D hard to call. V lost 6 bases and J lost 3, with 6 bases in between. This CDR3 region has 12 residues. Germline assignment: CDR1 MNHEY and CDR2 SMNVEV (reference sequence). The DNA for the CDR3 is TGTGCCAGCAGCGGTGGCTACAATGAGCAGTTCTTC. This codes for CASSGGYNEQFF.

The DNA of the CDR3 is TGTGCCAGCAGTTTATCCCAGGCTCCGGGGGCACCCCTCCACTTT. Amino acids: CASSLSQAPGAPLHF. The J gene is TRBJ1-6, the V gene TRBV27; a possible D gene is TRBD1 (5 bases). The CDR3 runs 15 residues. V shed 0 bases and J shed 11 bases, with 14 bases lying between them. CDR1 is MNHEY, CDR2 SMNVEV, per germline (reference sequence).

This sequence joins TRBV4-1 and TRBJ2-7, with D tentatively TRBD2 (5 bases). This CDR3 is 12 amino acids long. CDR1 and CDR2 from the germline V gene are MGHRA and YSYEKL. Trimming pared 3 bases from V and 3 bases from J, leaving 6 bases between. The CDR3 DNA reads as TGCGCCAGCAGCCAGAGCGGCTACGAGCAGTACTTC. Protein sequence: CASSQSGYEQYF.

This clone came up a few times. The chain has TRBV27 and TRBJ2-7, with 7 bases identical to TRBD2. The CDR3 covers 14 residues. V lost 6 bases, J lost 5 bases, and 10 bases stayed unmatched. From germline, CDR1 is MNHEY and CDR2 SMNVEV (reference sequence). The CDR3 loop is CASSAGGRWDEQYF. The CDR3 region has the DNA TGTGCCAGCAGCGCGGGCGGGAGATGGGACGAGCAGTACTTC.

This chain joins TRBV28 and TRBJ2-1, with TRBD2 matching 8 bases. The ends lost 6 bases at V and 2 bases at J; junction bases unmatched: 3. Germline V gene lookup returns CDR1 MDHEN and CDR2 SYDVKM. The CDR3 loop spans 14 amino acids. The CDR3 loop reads CASRAGLAYNEQFF. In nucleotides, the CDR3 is TGTGCCAGCAGAGCGGGACTAGCCTACAATGAGCAGTTCTTC.

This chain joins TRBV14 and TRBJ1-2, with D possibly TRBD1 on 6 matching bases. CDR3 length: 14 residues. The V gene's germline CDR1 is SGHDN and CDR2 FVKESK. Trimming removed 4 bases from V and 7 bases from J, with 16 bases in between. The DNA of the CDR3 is TGTGCCAGCAGCCCAACCCAACAGGGACTTGGCTACACCTTC. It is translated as CASSPTQQGLGYTF.

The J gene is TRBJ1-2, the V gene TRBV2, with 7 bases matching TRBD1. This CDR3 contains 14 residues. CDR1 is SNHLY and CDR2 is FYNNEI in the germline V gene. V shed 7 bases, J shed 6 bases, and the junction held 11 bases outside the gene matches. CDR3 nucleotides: TGTGCCAGCATTGTTGATCCCGGGACAGATGGCTACACCTTC. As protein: CASIVDPGTDGYTF.

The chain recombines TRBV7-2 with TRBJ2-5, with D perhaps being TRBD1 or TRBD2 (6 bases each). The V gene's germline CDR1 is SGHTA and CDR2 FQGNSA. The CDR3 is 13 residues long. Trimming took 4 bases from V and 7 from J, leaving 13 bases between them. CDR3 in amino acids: CASSSPGAGTQYF. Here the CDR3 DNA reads TGTGCCAGCAGCTCTCCGGGGGCTGGGACCCAGTACTTC.

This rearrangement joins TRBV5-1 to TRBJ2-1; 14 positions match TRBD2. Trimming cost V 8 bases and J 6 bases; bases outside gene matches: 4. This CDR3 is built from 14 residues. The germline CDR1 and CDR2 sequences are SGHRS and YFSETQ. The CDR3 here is CASGLAGGGNEQFF. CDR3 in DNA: TGCGCCAGTGGACTAGCGGGAGGAGGCAATGAGCAGTTCTTC. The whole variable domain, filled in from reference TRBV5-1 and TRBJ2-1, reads KAGVTQTPRYLIKTRGQQVTLSCSPISGHRSVSWYQQTPGQGLQFLFEYFSETQRNKGNFPGRFSGRQFSNSRSEMNVSTLELGDSALYLCASGLAGGGNEQFFGPGTRLTVL.

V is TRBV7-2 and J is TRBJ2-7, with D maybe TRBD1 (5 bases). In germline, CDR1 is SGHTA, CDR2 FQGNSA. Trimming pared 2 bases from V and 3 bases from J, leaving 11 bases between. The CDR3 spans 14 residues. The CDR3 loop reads CASSLFGRDYEQYF. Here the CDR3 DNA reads TGTGCCAGCAGCTTATTTGGCAGGGACTACGAGCAGTACTTC.

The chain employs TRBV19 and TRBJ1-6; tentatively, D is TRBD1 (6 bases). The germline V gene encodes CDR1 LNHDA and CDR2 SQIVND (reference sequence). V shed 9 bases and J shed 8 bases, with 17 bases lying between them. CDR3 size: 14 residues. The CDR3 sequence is CASKGVRADSPLHF. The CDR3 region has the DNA TGTGCCAGCAAGGGGGTCAGGGCCGATTCACCCCTCCACTTT.